The 32 T cell receptor beta chains below all came from one sample that was sequenced in a study of CD8 T cells in ankylosing spondylitis (dated by TCRdb to 2016 to 2017). The paper's findings and limits, for the study overall: A TCR beta motif made up of about eight highly homologous amino acid variants appeared to be characteristic of blood from ankylosing spondylitis patients.

Preparation of the library involved 5' RACE. TCRdb records Illumina HiSeq 2500 as the sequencer. TCRdb cleaned the public reads at Q25 with fastp, built clones with MiXCR and kept in-frame beta chains. Rows with a matching CDR3 protein are joined into one entry that keeps the most common DNA and genes. The sample contains more than 600,000 distinct CDR3 sequences, 15% to 20% of them found a single time. The top ten hold around 19% of the sample. For these receptors, no antigen is known. Sample: blood, either unsorted or a sorted T cell fraction (not recorded which). The source is a male donor with ankylosing spondylitis.

The rearrangement uses TRBV5-1 and TRBJ2-5, with 7 bases aligning to TRBD2. The V and J ends lost 1 base and 2 bases, in that order; junction bases with no gene match: 5. Germline-derived CDR1 and CDR2 are SGHRS and YFSETQ. The CDR3 covers 15 residues. CDR3 sequence reads: CASSLNPGGQETQYF. The CDR3 nucleotides are TGCGCCAGCAGCTTGAATCCGGGGGGACAAGAGACCCAGTACTTC.

The chain couples TRBV20-1 to TRBJ1-2, with TRBD1 matching over 7 bases. The V and J ends lost 3 bases and 12 bases, in that order; junction bases with no gene match: 7. The CDR3 extends over 11 amino acids. The germline V gene has CDR1 DFQATT and CDR2 SNEGSKA (reference sequence). The CDR3 region is CSARKSGGDTF. For the CDR3, the DNA is TGCAGTGCTAGGAAGTCAGGGGGAGACACCTTC.

This clonotype was found a few times. CDR3: CASSLTGGEVEDTQYF. The DNA of the CDR3 is TGTGCCAGCAGTTTGACAGGGGGCGAGGTGGAAGATACGCAGTATTTT. The chain combines TRBV12-3 or TRBV12-4 with TRBJ2-3, with 10 positions matching TRBD1. This CDR3 is 16 amino acids long. V was pared by 3 bases and J by 5 bases, with 8 bases of the junction left unmatched.

This clonotype turned up a few times. This sequence joins TRBV4-1 and TRBJ1-1; TRBD1 matches at 7 bases. The CDR3 runs to 13 residues. The germline gives CDR1 MGHRA, CDR2 YSYEKL. J was trimmed by 11 bases and V by 6 bases; bases with no gene match: 12. The CDR3 here is CASRPGQGGDAFF. As DNA, the CDR3 is TGCGCCAGCAGACCAGGCCAGGGGGGGGACGCTTTCTTT.

This clonotype was counted between two and nine times. The V call is TRBV29-1, the J call TRBJ2-7; TRBD1 matches at 7 bases. With V trimmed by 4 bases and J by 3 bases, 3 bases remained unmatched. This CDR3 has 12 amino acids. Germline lookup yields CDR1 SQVTM and CDR2 ANQGSEA. The CDR3 nucleotides read TGCAGCGTTGCGGGACAGCACTACGAGCAGTACTTC. Amino acid sequence: CSVAGQHYEQYF.

This clonotype has a handful of counts. The chain is built from TRBV6-2 or TRBV6-3 and TRBJ2-7, with D perhaps matching TRBD1 (5 bases). This CDR3 region has 16 residues. The germline V gene encodes CDR1 MNHEY and CDR2 SVGEGT. V was pared by 5 bases and J by 0 bases, with 17 bases between. The CDR3 sequence: CASSDPFHRSSYEQYF. CDR3 bases: TGTGCCAGCAGTGATCCCTTTCACAGGAGCTCCTACGAGCAGTACTTC.

The rearrangement uses TRBV7-2 and TRBJ1-2; D gene ambiguous. Germline CDR1 reads SGHTA; CDR2 reads FQGNSA. CDR3 length equals 14 residues. V was cut by 1 base and J by 4 bases, with 10 bases left in between. The CDR3 bases are TGTGCCAGCAGCTTAGTTCCAGCCTCCTATGGCTACACCTTC. Its translation: CASSLVPASYGYTF.

This clonotype was seen a handful of times. The chain carries TRBV4-1 and TRBJ1-2; 9 bases are a match to TRBD1. CDR1 MGHRA and CDR2 YSYEKL come from the germline V gene. V was clipped by 1 base and J by 13 bases; unmatched bases: 22. The CDR3 runs to 18 residues. CDR3 protein: CASSQVGVTGGTGAFSTF. In nucleotides, the CDR3 is TGCGCCAGCAGCCAAGTTGGGGTGACAGGGGGTACGGGAGCGTTCTCCACCTTC.

This clonotype was counted ten times or more. The rearrangement links TRBV4-2 to TRBJ2-7; a possible D gene is TRBD2 (5 bases). CDR3 length: 15 amino acids. Looked up from germline, CDR1 is LGHNA and CDR2 is YNFKEQ. Trimming pared 0 bases from V and 2 bases from J, leaving 11 bases between. CDR3 amino acids: CASSQDRESAYEQYF. The CDR3, as DNA: TGTGCCAGCAGCCAAGATCGGGAATCGGCCTACGAGCAGTACTTC.

The rearrangement links TRBV7-6 to TRBJ2-7, with D uncertain. V shed 4 bases and J shed 7 bases, with 11 bases lying between them. This CDR3 is built from 12 residues. Germline V gives CDR1 SGHVS, CDR2 FNYEAQ. As DNA, the CDR3 is TGTGCCAGCAGCTCCCGGCATGGGGAGCAGTACTTC. Encoded protein: CASSSRHGEQYF.

This clonotype has a handful of counts. The DNA of the CDR3 is TGTGCCAGCAGTGCCCGGGACTTCCCAAACGATGAGCAGTTCTTC. Translation: CASSARDFPNDEQFF. The V and J genes are TRBV12-3 or TRBV12-4 and TRBJ2-1, with D tentatively TRBD2 (6 bases). This CDR3 region has 15 residues. Trimming removed 5 bases from V and 8 bases from J, with 19 bases in between.

This clonotype was seen a single time. The chain carries TRBV5-1 and TRBJ2-5, with TRBD1 as a possible D gene (5 bases). Germline CDR1 is SGHRS and CDR2 is YFSETQ. The ends were cut back, 1 base at V and 4 bases at J, with 11 bases in the middle. The CDR3 is 14 residues long. CDR3 residues: CASSLQGNGETQYF. Written as DNA, the CDR3 is TGCGCCAGCAGCTTGCAGGGCAATGGAGAGACCCAGTACTTC.

The chain couples TRBV2 to TRBJ2-5, with D possibly being TRBD2 (5 bases). The CDR3 extends over 14 amino acids. The germline V gene has CDR1 SNHLY and CDR2 FYNNEI. V dropped 6 bases and J dropped 2 bases, with 13 bases sitting between them. DNA of the CDR3: TGTGCCAGCAGCGGAGGACTTATTCAAGAGACCCAGTACTTC. Translating it yields CASSGGLIQETQYF.

The sample holds one count of this clonotype. The chain has TRBV20-1 and TRBJ2-5; 10 nucleotides line up with TRBD2. V dropped 3 bases and J dropped 1; count of bases not matched to a gene: 8. Germline CDR1 is DFQATT and CDR2 is SNEGSKA (reference sequence). The CDR3 is 16 amino acids. This CDR3 reads CSASPNSGGRQETQYF. The DNA of the CDR3 is TGCAGTGCTAGCCCCAATAGCGGGGGGCGCCAAGAGACCCAGTACTTC.

To note about this clonotype: Relative to the germline gene, one junction end is altered; a read error may explain this. This sequence joins TRBV28 and TRBJ2-4; D not resolved. Germline V lookup: CDR1 MDHEN, CDR2 SYDVKM. There are 12 residues in the CDR3. CDR3 DNA sequence: TGTGCCAGCAGTGGCTCCAAAAACATTCAGTATTTC. This sequence encodes CASSGSKNIQYF. The full variable domain, rest sourced from reference TRBV28 and TRBJ2-4, is DVKVTQSSRYLVKRTGEKVFLECVQDMDHENMFWYRQDPGLGLRLIYFSYDVKMKEKGDIPEGYSVSREKKERFSLILESASTNQTSMYLCASSGSKNIQYFGAGTRLSVL.

This chain connects TRBV7-9 to TRBJ1-4; D uncertain. Germline lookup yields CDR1 SEHNR and CDR2 FQNEAQ (reference sequence). This CDR3 is built from 17 residues. V was clipped by 0 bases and J by 0 bases, with 11 bases between them. The CDR3 DNA reads TGTGCCAGCAGCTTAGCCCCCCGGCGCGCAACTAATGAAAAACTGTTTTTT. Amino acid sequence: CASSLAPRRATNEKLFF.

This clonotype came up a few times. V gene TRBV20-1 combines with J gene TRBJ2-1, with TRBD1 identical over 8 bases. The CDR3 is made up of 16 amino acids. V shed 5 bases and J 2 bases; nucleotides not matched to a gene: 11. Germline V gene sequence: CDR1 DFQATT, CDR2 SNEGSKA (reference sequence). The CDR3: CSASSTGTGAYNEQFF. CDR3 in DNA: TGCAGTGCTTCCAGCACCGGGACAGGAGCCTACAATGAGCAGTTCTTC.

This clonotype was seen more than once but under ten times. The chain links TRBV12-3 or TRBV12-4 to TRBJ1-3; D not resolved. V was trimmed by 8 bases and J by 4 bases, leaving 12 bases between them. CDR3 length: 13 amino acids. In nucleotides, the CDR3 is TGTGCCAGCCGAATGCCAGGCGGAAACACCATATATTTT. Protein: CASRMPGGNTIYF.

This clonotype was detected ten times or more. The rearrangement links TRBV3-1 to TRBJ1-1; 7 positions match TRBD1. Looked up from germline, CDR1 is LGHDT and CDR2 is YNNKEL (reference sequence). V shed 4 bases, J shed 2 bases, and the junction held 4 bases outside the gene matches. There are 14 residues in the CDR3. The CDR3 sequence: CASSLRDRNTEAFF. CDR3 sequence (DNA): TGTGCCAGCAGCCTTCGGGACAGAAACACTGAAGCTTTCTTT.

The chain employs TRBV4-1 and TRBJ2-2; 9 nucleotides agree with TRBD2. V gave up 6 bases and J gave up 5 bases; unmatched junction bases: 13. The CDR3 loop spans 17 amino acids. Per the germline V gene, CDR1 is MGHRA and CDR2 is YSYEKL. In DNA, the CDR3 is TGCGCCAGCAGTCGGACTAGCGCCCAAAGCAGGACCGGGGAGCTGTTTTTT. Translated, it gives CASSRTSAQSRTGELFF.

The chain uses TRBV5-1 and TRBJ2-3, with a weak D call TRBD2 (5 bases). CDR1 and CDR2 (germline): SGHRS, YFSETQ. V dropped 2 bases and J dropped 4 bases, with 14 bases sitting between them. The CDR3 is 15 residues long. CDR3 bases: TGCGCCAGCAGCTTAGGACGGGGAATCGCAGATACGCAGTATTTT. Protein product: CASSLGRGIADTQYF.

This sequence joins TRBV6-2 or TRBV6-3 and TRBJ2-3; 8 bases are shared with TRBD1. The length of the CDR3 is 14 residues. Germline CDR1 and CDR2: MNHEY and SVGEGT. V lost 5 bases to trimming and J lost 2 bases; unmatched junction nucleotides: 3. The CDR3 region is CASSMDRATDTQYF. Here the CDR3 DNA reads TGTGCCAGCAGTATGGACAGGGCCACAGATACGCAGTATTTT.

The J gene is TRBJ1-2, the V gene TRBV15; no definite D call. The CDR3 extends over 13 amino acids. Trimming cost V 3 bases and J 8 bases, with 13 bases left between them. Per germline, CDR1 LNHNV and CDR2 YYDKDF (reference sequence). CDR3 coding DNA: TGTGCCACCAGCAGTCAGGCCACGCGGGGCTACACCTTC. It yields the protein CATSSQATRGYTF.

The chain has TRBV6-5 and TRBJ1-6; D remains unclear. The ends were cut back, 2 bases at V and 4 bases at J, with 9 bases in the middle. Germline values: CDR1 MNHEY, CDR2 SVGAGI. The CDR3 covers 15 residues. The CDR3 here is CASSYDGMYNSPLHF. DNA for the CDR3: TGTGCCAGCAGTTACGATGGGATGTATAATTCACCCCTCCACTTT.

This clonotype came up a few times. The J gene is TRBJ1-4, the V gene TRBV12-3 or TRBV12-4; D gene uncertain. Trimming left V 1 base short and J 7 bases short, with 7 bases between. The CDR3 runs to 13 residues. The CDR3 DNA sequence: TGTGCCAGCAGTTTAGTAGCCAGTGAAAAACTGTTTTTT. It codes for CASSLVASEKLFF.

The rearrangement links TRBV10-3 to TRBJ2-1; 11 nucleotides match TRBD2. Germline values: CDR1 ENHRY, CDR2 SYGVKD. The CDR3 length is 16 residues. V gave up 3 bases and J gave up 3 bases; unmatched junction bases: 4. This chain's CDR3 is CAISDHGTSGYNEQFF. DNA of the CDR3: TGTGCCATCAGTGATCACGGGACTAGCGGCTACAATGAGCAGTTCTTC.

This chain links TRBV25-1 with TRBJ2-5; D possibly corresponds to TRBD2 (6 bases). CDR1 and CDR2 from the germline V gene are MGHDK and SYGVNS. This CDR3 has 15 amino acids. V dropped 6 bases and J dropped 5 bases, with 19 bases sitting between them. DNA of the CDR3: TGTGCCAGCAGGACAAAGTCGGGAGTGCTCGAGACCCAGTACTTC. Translating gives CASRTKSGVLETQYF.

In this sample, this clonotype turned up many times. This chain uses TRBV12-3 or TRBV12-4 with TRBJ2-4, with no clear D. This CDR3 contains 12 residues. V was cut by 10 bases and J by 6 bases, with 13 bases left in between. The CDR3 DNA sequence: TGTGCCACCAGGCTTAGAGGAAACATTCAGTACTTC. It encodes CATRLRGNIQYF.

The chain links TRBV18 to TRBJ2-5; the D is unclear. The germline V gene encodes CDR1 KGHSH and CDR2 LQKENI. The V end was cut by 1 base, the J end by 3 bases, with 6 bases between. The CDR3 is 13 residues long. The DNA of the CDR3 is TGTGCCAGCTCACCACGGCAGGAAGAGACCCAGTACTTC. Translated, it gives CASSPRQEETQYF.

The CDR3 is CASTSQGYQPQHF. The CDR3 DNA reads as TGTGCCAGCACCTCACAGGGTTATCAGCCCCAGCATTTT. The V and J genes are TRBV2 and TRBJ1-5, with D perhaps TRBD1 (6 bases). The germline gives CDR1 SNHLY, CDR2 FYNNEI. This CDR3 spans 13 amino acids. V lost 7 bases and J lost 5, with 12 bases in between.

This clonotype was counted only a few times. The chain is built from TRBV30 and TRBJ2-7, with D possibly TRBD1 on 5 matching bases. V shed 0 bases and J shed 7 bases, with 10 bases lying between them. Germline values: CDR1 GTSNPN, CDR2 SVGIG (reference sequence). The CDR3 length is 12 residues. CDR3: CAWSVQGGEQYF. The CDR3 DNA reads TGTGCCTGGAGTGTCCAGGGTGGGGAGCAGTACTTC.

The V gene is TRBV30, the J gene TRBJ2-7, with D perhaps matching TRBD1 (6 bases). The CDR3 is 14 residues long. CDR1 is GTSNPN and CDR2 is SVGIG in the germline V gene (reference sequence). The V end was cut by 3 bases, the J end by 5 bases, with 17 bases between. CDR3 coding DNA: TGTGCCTGGAGCCCCGGGACATACCCTGACGAGCAGTACTTC. Translated: CAWSPGTYPDEQYF. Based on the CDR3 plus reference TRBV30 and TRBJ2-7, the full variable domain is SQTIHQWPATLVQPVGSPLSLECTVEGTSNPNLYWYRQAAGRGLQLLFYSVGIGQISSEVPQNLSASRPQDRQFILSSKKLLLSDSGFYLCAWSPGTYPDEQYFGPGTRLTVT.